These T cell receptor beta chains were read from a single sample in a study of blood T cell repertoires in COVID-19. The assay was immunoSEQ multiplex PCR, and TCRdb's table has in-frame clones only and misses some. The table shows 310,000 or so clones, with about nine tenths occurring only once. Specimen: PBMCs or T cells enriched from blood (not recorded which). The receptors derive from a young woman who had recovered from COVID-19. Each CDR3 is given without its conserved first and last residue. The D gene is left open where the match is weak.

v_call	j_call	d_call	cdr3_aa
TRBV30	TRBJ1-3	.	AWGLGNTIY
TRBV6-5	TRBJ1-1	.	ASSYSLAVNTEAF
TRBV11-3	TRBJ1-1	.	ASSLGVRSGIGTEAF
TRBV7-2	TRBJ2-1	TRBD1	ASSLADRVNEQF
TRBV9	TRBJ2-7	TRBD1	ASSLGQGVYEQY
TRBV3-1/TRBV3-2	TRBJ2-5	TRBD2	ASSQDTGGYQETQY
TRBV11-2	TRBJ2-1	.	ASSLVGNGNNEQF
TRBV28	TRBJ2-1	TRBD2	ASSLTGGSYNEQF
TRBV18	TRBJ2-7	.	ASSPGYRDSLSYEQY
TRBV29-1	TRBJ2-7	TRBD2	SVPGLAGGAYEQY
TRBV12-3/TRBV12-4	TRBJ1-4	TRBD1	ATRGQGLGKLF
TRBV5-6	TRBJ1-2	TRBD1	ASSLGTGIANYGYT
TRBV9	TRBJ2-6	.	ASQTGSGANVLT
TRBV12-3/TRBV12-4	TRBJ1-1	TRBD1	ASSNMDRGEAF
TRBV19	TRBJ2-6	.	ASNIQGSGANVLT
TRBV5-1	TRBJ2-4	.	ASTPDSTKNIQY
TRBV19	TRBJ2-2	.	ASSIESVTGELF
TRBV9	TRBJ1-5	.	ASSVGTGTSNQPQH
TRBV24-1	TRBJ2-1	TRBD1	ATRRQGGSNEQF
TRBV4-2	TRBJ2-2	TRBD2	ASSQDISGRARTGELF
TRBV5-1	TRBJ2-1	.	ASSSEGSSYNEQF
TRBV27	TRBJ2-7	.	ASSLSTSGVYEQY
TRBV5-1	TRBJ1-1	.	ASSSLDRLTNLNTEAF
TRBV9	TRBJ2-5	TRBD2	ASSPGTSGERAGETQY
TRBV12-3/TRBV12-4	TRBJ2-7	TRBD1	ASRTDRVEQY
TRBV3-1/TRBV3-2	TRBJ1-5	.	ASSQDFTGNQPQH
TRBV7-2	TRBJ1-2	TRBD1	ASSSRAGGLYGYT
TRBV28	TRBJ2-7	TRBD1	ASSSPGQGPYEQY
TRBV28	TRBJ2-2	.	ASGGRVGELF
TRBV5-4	TRBJ2-1	TRBD1	ASSLGRDRLAYNEQF
TRBV5-6	TRBJ2-6	TRBD1	ASSLPPRGRGGANVLT
TRBV5-1	TRBJ1-3	.	ASSSGRGPLI
TRBV27	TRBJ2-7	.	ASSFTGTGTYEQY
TRBV3-1/TRBV3-2	TRBJ2-7	.	ASSQAHYLIHEQY
TRBV19	TRBJ2-7	.	ASSMEGAGYEQY
TRBV2	TRBJ1-4	.	ASSEENSRNEKLF
TRBV6-5	TRBJ2-5	.	ASSYRQGQTQY
TRBV6-2/TRBV6-3	TRBJ1-6	.	ASSSGTGYSPLH
TRBV27	TRBJ1-5	.	ASSRRLSNQPQH
TRBV5-6	TRBJ1-3	TRBD1	ASSRRTGFLNTIY
TRBV4-2	TRBJ1-2	TRBD1	ASSQRQGRVHGYT
TRBV9	TRBJ2-2	.	ASSVRRGSGELF
TRBV9	TRBJ1-2	TRBD1	ASSARRTGKVGGYT
TRBV28	TRBJ1-6	TRBD1	ASSLDSGQGNSPLH
TRBV27	TRBJ1-2	TRBD1	ASSMGQFNYGYT
TRBV4-3	TRBJ1-2	.	ASSQAGTIYGYT
TRBV23-1	TRBJ1-1	.	ASSQVLQGNTEAF
TRBV9	TRBJ2-7	TRBD2	ASSVAPSGVYEQY
TRBV5-1	TRBJ2-1	TRBD2	ASSRTSGAYNEQF
TRBV7-8	TRBJ1-5	.	ASSLAGGDQPQH